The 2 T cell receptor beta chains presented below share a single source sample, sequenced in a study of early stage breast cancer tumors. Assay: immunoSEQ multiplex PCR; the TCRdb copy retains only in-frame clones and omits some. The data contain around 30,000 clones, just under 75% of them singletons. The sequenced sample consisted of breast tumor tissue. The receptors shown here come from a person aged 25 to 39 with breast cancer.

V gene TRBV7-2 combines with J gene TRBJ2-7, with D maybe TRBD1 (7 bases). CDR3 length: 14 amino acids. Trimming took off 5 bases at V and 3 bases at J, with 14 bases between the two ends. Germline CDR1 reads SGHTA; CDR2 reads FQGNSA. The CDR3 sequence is CASSAGQLGYEQYF. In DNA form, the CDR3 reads TGTGCCAGCAGCGCGGGACAGCTAGGCTACGAGCAGTACTTC.

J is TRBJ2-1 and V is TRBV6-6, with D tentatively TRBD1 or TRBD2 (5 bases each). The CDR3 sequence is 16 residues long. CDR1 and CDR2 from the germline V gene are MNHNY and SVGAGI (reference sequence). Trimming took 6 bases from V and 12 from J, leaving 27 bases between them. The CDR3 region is CASSLSGDGAYIGQFF. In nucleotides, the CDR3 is TGTGCCAGCAGCCTGAGTGGGGACGGGGCATACATAGGGCAGTTCTTC.